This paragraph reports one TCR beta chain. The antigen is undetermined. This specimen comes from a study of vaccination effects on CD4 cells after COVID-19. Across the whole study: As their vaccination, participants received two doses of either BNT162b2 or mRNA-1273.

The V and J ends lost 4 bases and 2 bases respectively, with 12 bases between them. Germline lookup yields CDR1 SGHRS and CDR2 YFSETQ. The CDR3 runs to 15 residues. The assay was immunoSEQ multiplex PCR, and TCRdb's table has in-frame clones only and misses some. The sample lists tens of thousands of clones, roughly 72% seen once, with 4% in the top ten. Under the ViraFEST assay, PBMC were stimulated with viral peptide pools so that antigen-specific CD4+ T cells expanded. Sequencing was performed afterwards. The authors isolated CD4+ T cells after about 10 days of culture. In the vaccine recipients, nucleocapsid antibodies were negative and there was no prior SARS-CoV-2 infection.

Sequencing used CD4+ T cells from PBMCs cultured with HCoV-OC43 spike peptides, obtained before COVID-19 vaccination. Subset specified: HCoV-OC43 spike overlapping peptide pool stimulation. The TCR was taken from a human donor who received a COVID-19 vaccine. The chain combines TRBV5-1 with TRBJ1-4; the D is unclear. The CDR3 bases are TGCGCCAGCAGCCAAGGCCGCGGGACTAATGAAAAACTGTTTTTT. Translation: CASSQGRGTNEKLFF.